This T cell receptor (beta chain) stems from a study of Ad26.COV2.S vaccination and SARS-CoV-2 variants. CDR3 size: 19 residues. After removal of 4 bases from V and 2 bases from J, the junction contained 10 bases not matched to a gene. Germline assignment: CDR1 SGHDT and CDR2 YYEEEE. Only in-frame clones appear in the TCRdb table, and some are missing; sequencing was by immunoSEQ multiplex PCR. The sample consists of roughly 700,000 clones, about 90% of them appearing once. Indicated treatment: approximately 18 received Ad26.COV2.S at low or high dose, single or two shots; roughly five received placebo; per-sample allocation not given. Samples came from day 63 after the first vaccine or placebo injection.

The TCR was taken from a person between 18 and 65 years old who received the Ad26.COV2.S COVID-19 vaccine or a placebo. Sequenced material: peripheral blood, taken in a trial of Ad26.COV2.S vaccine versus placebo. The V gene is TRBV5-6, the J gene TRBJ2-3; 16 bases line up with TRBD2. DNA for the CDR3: TGTGCCAGCAGCCAGGGACTAGCGGGAGGGTTTTCTTACACAGATACGCAGTATTTT. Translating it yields CASSQGLAGGFSYTDTQYF.